The rows below give T cell receptor beta chains drawn from one sample of a study of blood T cell repertoires in COVID-19. The table came from immunoSEQ multiplex PCR; TCRdb's copy has only in-frame clones and leaves some out. The sample consists of over 150,000 clones, roughly 84% of them appearing once. Sequencing input: peripheral blood. These receptors came from a man aged 18 to 29 with active or convalescent COVID-19. CDR3s include the opening cysteine and the closing phenylalanine or tryptophan. The D gene is left open where the match is weak. Expanded clones get a size class; other rows say once, few or many, or leave the size out.

j_call: TRBJ1-2
clone_size: .
v_call: TRBV9
d_call: .
cdr3_aa: CASSVAAMAGRYGYTF
cdr3_nt: TGTGCCAGCAGCGTAGCGGCTATGGCAGGGCGCTATGGCTACACCTTC

j_call: TRBJ2-7
clone_size: .
v_call: TRBV6-6
d_call: .
cdr3_aa: CASRSRMTAYSYEQYF
cdr3_nt: TGTGCCAGCAGGTCAAGGATGACAGCCTATTCCTACGAGCAGTACTTC

j_call: TRBJ1-1
clone_size: .
v_call: TRBV6-5
d_call: TRBD1
cdr3_aa: CASSPIDRANTEAFF
cdr3_nt: TGTGCCAGCAGTCCTATTGACAGGGCGAACACTGAAGCTTTCTTT

j_call: TRBJ2-2
clone_size: .
v_call: TRBV24-1
d_call: .
cdr3_aa: CATSDRTATNTGELFF
cdr3_nt: TGTGCCACCAGTGACCGGACAGCCACGAACACCGGGGAGCTGTTTTTT

j_call: TRBJ2-6
clone_size: .
v_call: TRBV7-2
d_call: TRBD1
cdr3_aa: CASRDRDGANVLTF
cdr3_nt: TGTGCCAGCAGGGACAGGGATGGGGCCAACGTCCTGACTTTC

j_call: TRBJ1-1
clone_size: .
v_call: TRBV5-4
d_call: .
cdr3_aa: CASSLGSRLEAFF
cdr3_nt: TGTGCCAGCAGCTTGGGGTCCAGGTTGGAAGCTTTCTTT

j_call: TRBJ2-2
clone_size: .
v_call: TRBV5-1
d_call: .
cdr3_aa: CASSLASNTGELFF
cdr3_nt: TGCGCCAGCAGCTTGGCTTCGAACACCGGGGAGCTGTTTTTT

j_call: TRBJ2-5
clone_size: .
v_call: TRBV27
d_call: TRBD1
cdr3_aa: CASRPGTVVQETQYF
cdr3_nt: TGTGCCAGCAGACCCGGGACAGTCGTCCAAGAGACCCAGTACTTC

j_call: TRBJ2-7
clone_size: once
v_call: TRBV28
d_call: TRBD2
cdr3_aa: CASRLAGAYEQYF
cdr3_nt: TGTGCCAGCAGGCTAGCGGGGGCCTACGAGCAGTACTTC

j_call: TRBJ1-6
clone_size: .
v_call: TRBV7-2
d_call: .
cdr3_aa: CASSPWGGMLLGNSPLHF
cdr3_nt: TGTGCCAGCAGTCCCTGGGGGGGAATGTTATTGGGGAATTCACCCCTCCACTTT

j_call: TRBJ2-3
clone_size: .
v_call: TRBV19
d_call: TRBD1
cdr3_aa: CATRDGTGSTDTQYF
cdr3_nt: TGTGCCACCCGAGACGGGACAGGCAGCACAGATACGCAGTATTTT

j_call: TRBJ2-5
clone_size: .
v_call: TRBV19
d_call: .
cdr3_aa: CASSIGMQETQYF
cdr3_nt: TGTGCCAGTAGTATAGGTATGCAAGAGACCCAGTACTTC

j_call: TRBJ1-6
clone_size: .
v_call: TRBV5-4
d_call: .
cdr3_aa: CASSLAGERNSPLHF
cdr3_nt: TGTGCCAGCAGCTTGGCTGGGGAGAGAAATTCACCCCTCCACTTT

j_call: TRBJ1-4
clone_size: .
v_call: TRBV29-1
d_call: .
cdr3_aa: CSAVQGSGEKLFF
cdr3_nt: TGCAGCGCCGTGCAGGGGTCTGGAGAAAAACTGTTTTTT